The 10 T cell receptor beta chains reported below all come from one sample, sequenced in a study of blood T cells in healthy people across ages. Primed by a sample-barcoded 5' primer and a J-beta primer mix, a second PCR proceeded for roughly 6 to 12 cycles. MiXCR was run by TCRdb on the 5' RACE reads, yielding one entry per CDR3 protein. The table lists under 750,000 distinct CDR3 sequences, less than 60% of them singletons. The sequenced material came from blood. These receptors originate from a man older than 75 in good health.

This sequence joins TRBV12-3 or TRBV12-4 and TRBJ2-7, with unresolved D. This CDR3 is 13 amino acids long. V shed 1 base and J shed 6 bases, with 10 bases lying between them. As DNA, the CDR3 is TGTGCCAGCAGTTTAGGTCGGTTGGGCGAGCAGTACTTC. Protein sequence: CASSLGRLGEQYF.

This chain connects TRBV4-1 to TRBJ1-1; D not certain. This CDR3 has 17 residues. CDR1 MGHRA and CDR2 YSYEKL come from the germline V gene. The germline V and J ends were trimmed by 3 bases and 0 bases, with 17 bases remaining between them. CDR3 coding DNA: TGCGCCAGCAGCCACCGAAGGCTCGGTAACATGAACACTGAAGCTTTCTTT. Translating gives CASSHRRLGNMNTEAFF.

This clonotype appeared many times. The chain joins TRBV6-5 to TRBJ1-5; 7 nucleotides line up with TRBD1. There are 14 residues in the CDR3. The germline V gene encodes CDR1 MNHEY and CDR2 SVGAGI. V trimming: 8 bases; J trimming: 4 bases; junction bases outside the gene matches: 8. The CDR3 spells CASGRDSGNQPQHF. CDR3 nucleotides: TGTGCCAGCGGCCGGGACAGCGGGAATCAGCCCCAGCATTTT.

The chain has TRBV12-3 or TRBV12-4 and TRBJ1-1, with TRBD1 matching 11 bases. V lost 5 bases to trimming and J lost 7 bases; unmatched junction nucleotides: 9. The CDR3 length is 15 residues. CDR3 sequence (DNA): TGTGCCAGCAGTCCGAGGACAGGGGGCGGTGGTGAAGCTTTCTTT. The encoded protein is CASSPRTGGGGEAFF.

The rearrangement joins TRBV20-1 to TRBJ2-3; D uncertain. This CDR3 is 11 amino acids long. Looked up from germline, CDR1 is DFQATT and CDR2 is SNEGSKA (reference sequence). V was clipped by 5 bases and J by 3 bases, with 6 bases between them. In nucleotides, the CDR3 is TGCAGTGCTCGGAAGACAGATACGCAGTATTTT. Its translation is CSARKTDTQYF.

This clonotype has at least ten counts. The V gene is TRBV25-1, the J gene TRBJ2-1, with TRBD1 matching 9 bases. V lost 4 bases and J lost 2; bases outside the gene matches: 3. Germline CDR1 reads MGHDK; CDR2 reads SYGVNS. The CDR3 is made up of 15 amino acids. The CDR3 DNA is TGTGCCAGCAGTGCAGGACAGGGGACCTACAATGAGCAGTTCTTC. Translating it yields CASSAGQGTYNEQFF.

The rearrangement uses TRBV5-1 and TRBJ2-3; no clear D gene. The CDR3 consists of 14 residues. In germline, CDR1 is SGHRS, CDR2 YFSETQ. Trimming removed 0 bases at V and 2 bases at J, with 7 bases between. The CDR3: CASSLGWDTDTQYF. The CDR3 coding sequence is TGCGCCAGCAGCTTGGGGTGGGACACAGATACGCAGTATTTT.

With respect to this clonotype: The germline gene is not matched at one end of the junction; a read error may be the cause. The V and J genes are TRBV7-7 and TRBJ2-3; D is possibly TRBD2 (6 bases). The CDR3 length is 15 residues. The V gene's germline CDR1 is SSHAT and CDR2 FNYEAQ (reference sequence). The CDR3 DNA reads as TGTGCTAGCAGCCCTTTAGCGGCTAGCACAGATACGCAGTATTTT. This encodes CASSPLAASTDTQYF.

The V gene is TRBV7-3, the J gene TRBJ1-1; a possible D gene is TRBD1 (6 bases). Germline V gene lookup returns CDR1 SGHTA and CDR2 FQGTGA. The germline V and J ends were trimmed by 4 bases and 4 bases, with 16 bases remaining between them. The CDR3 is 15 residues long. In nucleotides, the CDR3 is TGTGCCAGCAGCTCCCACGGGGGCGCCGGCACTGAAGCTTTCTTT. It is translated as CASSSHGGAGTEAFF.

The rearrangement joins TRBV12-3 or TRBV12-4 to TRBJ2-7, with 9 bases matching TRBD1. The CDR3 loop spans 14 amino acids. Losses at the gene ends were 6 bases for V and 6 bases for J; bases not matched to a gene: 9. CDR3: CASSSTGTGREQYF. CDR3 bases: TGTGCCAGCAGCTCCACCGGGACAGGGCGCGAGCAGTACTTC.